This T cell receptor beta chain was found in a study of regulatory T cells in long-lasting Graves disease. This sample's time point: newly diagnosed GD, antithyroid drugs for less than 3 months. Construction of the TCR library relied on RNA isolated from PBMCs. V lost 4 bases, J lost 10 bases, and 15 bases stayed unmatched. This CDR3 has 15 amino acids. Germline V gene data show CDR1 as SGHRS and CDR2 as YFSETQ. For TCR beta, libraries came from iRepertoire HTBI primers and Arm-PCR of CDR3 regions. TCRdb re-derived calls from the multiplex PCR reads in MiXCR, one entry per CDR3 protein. The sample lists more than 450,000 distinct CDR3 sequences, roughly 16% occurring once. The data were also submitted as part of a second study, on T cells in Graves' hyperthyroidism and ophthalmopathy. This second study notes: With the HTBI primer set, the TCR CDR3 went through a first round of RT-PCR. From stable hyperthyroidism, ophthalmopathy was separated by a 13 V-J model.

The TCR originated in a man aged 35 to 55 with Graves disease. The chain recombines TRBV5-1 with TRBJ2-3; 7 nucleotides agree with TRBD1. Sequencing was performed on peripheral blood mononuclear cells (PBMCs), taken at new diagnosis, from a patient treated with antithyroid drugs. The CDR3, as DNA: TGCGCCAGCAGCCGCCGGAGTGGATTTGACAGGGCGCAGTATTTT. As protein: CASSRRSGFDRAQYF. The entire variable domain, with the rest obtained from reference TRBV5-1 and TRBJ2-3, is as follows: KAGVTQTPRYLIKTRGQQVTLSCSPISGHRSVSWYQQTPGQGLQFLFEYFSETQRNKGNFPGRFSGRQFSNSRSEMNVSTLELGDSALYLCASSRRSGFDRAQYFGPGTRLTVL.